The source of this T cell receptor beta chain is a study of radiotherapy plus CTLA-4 blockade in lung cancer. The method was immunoSEQ multiplex PCR; TCRdb's version includes in-frame clones alone and lacks a portion of them. The sample consists of 28,000 or so clones, roughly 80% of them appearing once. Germline-derived CDR1 and CDR2 are MNHEY and SVGAGI. This CDR3 spans 12 amino acids. V was pared by 8 bases and J by 2 bases, with 8 bases between. In chemo-refractory metastatic non-small-cell lung cancer, patients got ipilimumab CTLA-4 blockade together with focal radiation. The sequencing used peripheral blood, collected from a patient treated with radiotherapy plus ipilimumab. The TCR comes from a human donor with non-small cell lung cancer who had stable disease on radiotherapy plus ipilimumab. The chain links TRBV6-5 to TRBJ2-3; D not certain. CDR3 loop: CASCHYTDTQYF. The CDR3 nucleotides are TGTGCCAGCTGCCACTACACAGATACGCAGTATTTT.